The 20 T cell receptor beta chains presented below share a single source sample, sequenced in a study of shared clonotypes between healthy human individuals. Sequencing used immunoSEQ multiplex PCR; TCRdb keeps in-frame clones, though not all of them. The sample lists about 2.2 million clones, about 92% occurring once. Positively selected for CCR7, the CD45RO-negative cells used as naive CD8 cells excluded terminally differentiated effector memory CD45RA+ cells. Sequenced sample: naive CD8+ T cells from PBMCs. These receptors all stem from a man aged 18 to 30 in good health. Some clones in this sample may be carry-over from other donors' samples.

V gene TRBV4-1 combines with J gene TRBJ1-2, with a tentative D call TRBD1 (5 bases). The germline V gene has CDR1 MGHRA and CDR2 YSYEKL. The CDR3 spans 18 residues. V lost 0 bases, J lost 3 bases, and 20 bases lay in between. The CDR3 sequence is CASSQDLWGEGTHYGYTF. The CDR3 DNA is TGCGCCAGCAGCCAAGATCTTTGGGGGGAAGGGACTCACTATGGCTACACCTTC.

The chain carries TRBV5-1 and TRBJ2-1, with 10 positions matching TRBD2. CDR3 length: 14 residues. With V trimmed by 0 bases and J by 7 bases, 1 base remained unmatched. CDR1 is SGHRS and CDR2 is YFSETQ in the germline V gene. The DNA of the CDR3 is TGCGCCAGCAGCTTGGTGGGACTAGCGAATGAGCAGTTCTTC. As protein: CASSLVGLANEQFF.

The V gene is TRBV7-9, the J gene TRBJ2-1, with D uncertain. V shed 3 bases and J shed 2 bases, with 5 bases lying between them. CDR3 size: 13 residues. Germline V CDR1 and CDR2: SEHNR, FQNEAQ (reference sequence). CDR3 DNA sequence: TGTGCCAGCAGCTTGACCACCTACAATGAGCAGTTCTTC. Translating it yields CASSLTTYNEQFF.

The V gene is TRBV5-4, the J gene TRBJ2-1; maybe TRBD2 (6 bases). The germline V gene has CDR1 SGHNT and CDR2 YYREEE (reference sequence). This CDR3 has 11 amino acids. V lost 3 bases and J lost 10, with 8 bases in between. CDR3 bases: TGTGCCAGCAGCTCGACTAGGGAGCAGTTCTTC. Its protein is CASSSTREQFF.

V and J are TRBV5-6 and TRBJ2-1; 10 bases fit TRBD2. This CDR3 has 14 amino acids. Trimming took 3 bases from V and 6 from J; bases not matched to a gene: 3. CDR1 and CDR2 from the germline V gene are SGHDT and YYEEEE. The CDR3 spells CASSSGLAFNEQFF. The CDR3 nucleotides are TGTGCCAGCAGCTCGGGACTAGCGTTCAATGAGCAGTTCTTC.

J is TRBJ1-1 and V is TRBV27; possible D gene TRBD1, 5 bases. The CDR3 loop spans 14 amino acids. CDR1 is MNHEY, CDR2 SMNVEV, per germline (reference sequence). V lost 8 bases and J lost 5, with 18 bases in between. The CDR3 region is CASSRGGAGTEAFF. The CDR3 nucleotides read TGTGCCAGCTCGCGGGGCGGGGCAGGGACTGAAGCTTTCTTT.

The chain carries TRBV6-6 and TRBJ1-1; possible D gene TRBD1, 6 bases. V was clipped by 6 bases and J by 12 bases, with 23 bases between them. Germline V gene lookup returns CDR1 MNHNY and CDR2 SVGAGI (reference sequence). The CDR3 has 14 residues. This CDR3 reads CASSHDDPGQGTFF. The CDR3 DNA is TGTGCCAGCAGCCACGATGACCCGGGACAAGGCACTTTCTTT.

V gene TRBV11-2 combines with J gene TRBJ2-5; D uncertain. Germline CDR1 reads SGHAT; CDR2 reads FQNNGV. The V end was cut by 5 bases, the J end by 7 bases, with 11 bases between. The CDR3 spans 12 residues. The CDR3 reads CASSGVKGTQYF. CDR3 nucleotides: TGTGCCAGCAGCGGGGTCAAAGGGACCCAGTACTTC.

The V and J genes are TRBV2 and TRBJ2-7; either TRBD1 or TRBD2 may supply D (7 bases each). Germline values: CDR1 SNHLY, CDR2 FYNNEI. CDR3 size: 16 residues. Trimming removed 4 bases at V and 3 bases at J, with 19 bases between. CDR3 loop: CASSGGLGGTDYEQYF. CDR3 nucleotides: TGTGCCAGCAGTGGAGGTCTGGGGGGGACAGACTACGAGCAGTACTTC.

This clone appeared a single time. V usage is TRBV28 and J usage is TRBJ1-5; no definite D call. The V and J ends lost 5 bases and 2 bases respectively, with 16 bases between them. The CDR3 runs 16 residues. Germline V gene sequence: CDR1 MDHEN, CDR2 SYDVKM. CDR3 in DNA: TGTGCCAGCAGTCCCTTGGCGTGGGGAGGCAATCAGCCCCAGCATTTT. Encoded protein: CASSPLAWGGNQPQHF.

The chain employs TRBV5-6 and TRBJ1-1, with TRBD1 as a possible D gene (5 bases). This CDR3 spans 16 amino acids. Trimming removed 1 base from V and 3 bases from J, with 16 bases in between. The V gene's germline CDR1 is SGHDT and CDR2 YYEEEE. In nucleotides, the CDR3 is TGTGCCAGCAGCTTGTACGGGGGGAGGTTCGACACTGAAGCTTTCTTT. Its translation is CASSLYGGRFDTEAFF. Drawing the rest from reference TRBV5-6 and TRBJ1-1, the complete variable domain is DAGVTQSPTHLIKTRGQQVTLRCSPKSGHDTVSWYQQALGQGPQFIFQYYEEEERQRGNFPDRFSGHQFPNYSSELNVNALLLGDSALYLCASSLYGGRFDTEAFFGQGTRLTVV.

J is TRBJ2-7 and V is TRBV2, with D perhaps TRBD2 (6 bases). Per germline, CDR1 SNHLY and CDR2 FYNNEI. V was shortened by 7 bases and J by 3 bases, with 16 bases between the two germline ends. There are 14 residues in the CDR3. CDR3 protein: CASKTASEYYEQYF. DNA of the CDR3: TGTGCCAGCAAGACGGCTAGCGAATACTACGAGCAGTACTTC.

The gene calls are TRBV10-3 and TRBJ2-1; D is perhaps TRBD1 or TRBD2 (6 bases each). Trimming left V 4 bases short and J 6 bases short, with 16 bases between. CDR3 length: 15 amino acids. Germline-derived CDR1 and CDR2 are ENHRY and SYGVKD. This CDR3 is CAISGAIGGSNEQFF. CDR3 DNA sequence: TGTGCCATCAGTGGGGCGATAGGGGGGTCCAATGAGCAGTTCTTC.

This clone came up once. The V call is TRBV19, the J call TRBJ2-5, with a possible D match to TRBD2 (6 bases). The V end was cut by 5 bases, the J end by 1 base, with 20 bases between. This CDR3 contains 17 residues. CDR1 and CDR2 (germline): LNHDA, SQIVND (reference sequence). CDR3: CASSAPLESGLQETQYF. The CDR3 nucleotides are TGTGCCAGTAGTGCCCCCCTGGAAAGCGGGCTCCAAGAGACCCAGTACTTC.

The chain recombines TRBV30 with TRBJ1-6; D is ambiguous. The CDR3 runs 12 residues. Between the trimmed V and J ends, which lost 0 bases and 9 bases, there was a span of 6 bases. Germline CDR1 is GTSNPN and CDR2 is SVGIG (reference sequence). The CDR3 nucleotides are TGTGCCTGGAGTGTCGAGGGTTCACCCCTCCACTTT. It translates to CAWSVEGSPLHF. The full variable domain, with the rest looked up from reference TRBV30 and TRBJ1-6, is SQTIHQWPATLVQPVGSPLSLECTVEGTSNPNLYWYRQAAGRGLQLLFYSVGIGQISSEVPQNLSASRPQDRQFILSSKKLLLSDSGFYLCAWSVEGSPLHFGNGTRLTVT.

This chain links TRBV2 with TRBJ2-2, with D possibly TRBD2 on 6 matching bases. The CDR3 contains 17 residues. V lost 6 bases and J 4 bases, leaving 21 bases between the germline ends. Germline V gene sequence: CDR1 SNHLY, CDR2 FYNNEI. CDR3 nucleotides: TGTGCCAGCAGCGGCCCTTTGGAGGGGCGCGGCACCGGGGAGCTGTTTTTT. Protein: CASSGPLEGRGTGELFF.

The chain recombines TRBV7-8 with TRBJ2-7; D gene unclear. Germline loops: CDR1 SGHVS, CDR2 FQNEAQ. V was cut by 3 bases and J by 5 bases, with 8 bases left in between. The CDR3 sequence is 12 residues long. The chain's CDR3 is CASSFLQDEQYF. CDR3 nucleotide sequence: TGTGCCAGCAGCTTTCTTCAGGACGAGCAGTACTTC. Using reference TRBV7-8 and TRBJ2-7 for the parts outside the CDR3, the full variable domain is GAGVSQSPRYKVAKRGQDVALRCDPISGHVSLFWYQQALGQGPEFLTYFQNEAQLDKSGLPSDRFFAERPEGSVSTLKIQRTQQEDSAVYLCASSFLQDEQYFGPGTRLTVT.

CDR3 region: CASSGQGSYEQYF. The CDR3, as DNA: TGCGCCAGCAGTGGACAGGGGTCCTACGAGCAGTACTTC. The gene calls are TRBV10-1 and TRBJ2-7; 8 nucleotides match TRBD1. Germline V lookup: CDR1 WNHNN, CDR2 SYGVQD (reference sequence). This CDR3 has 13 residues. After removal of 4 bases from V and 1 base from J, the junction contained 0 bases not matched to a gene.

V gene TRBV9 combines with J gene TRBJ2-1; 7 positions agree with TRBD1. With V trimmed by 4 bases and J by 0 bases, 7 bases remained unmatched. This CDR3 contains 16 residues. The V gene's germline CDR1 is SGDLS and CDR2 YYNGEE. The CDR3 reads CASSSSTGSSYNEQFF. The CDR3 nucleotides are TGTGCCAGCAGCTCGTCGACAGGGAGCTCCTACAATGAGCAGTTCTTC. Drawing the rest from reference TRBV9 and TRBJ2-1, the complete variable domain is DSGVTQTPKHLITATGQRVTLRCSPRSGDLSVYWYQQSLDQGLQFLIQYYNGEERAKGNILERFSAQQFPDLHSELNLSSLELGDSALYFCASSSSTGSSYNEQFFGPGTRLTVL.

V gene TRBV4-1 combines with J gene TRBJ2-7; the D gene is possibly TRBD2 (5 bases). The CDR3 has 15 residues. V lost 3 bases and J 7 bases, leaving 19 bases between the germline ends. Germline lookup yields CDR1 MGHRA and CDR2 YSYEKL. DNA of the CDR3: TGCGCCAGCAGCCAGGCCTCCGGACTCCTCCGGGAGCAGTACTTC. This codes for CASSQASGLLREQYF.